Listed here are 2 T cell receptor beta chains from one sample, sequenced in a study of response to subunit inactivated influenza vaccine. In TCRdb, the RT-PCR reads were re-called with MiXCR into one record per CDR3 protein. The table lists about 650,000 distinct CDR3 sequences, around 15% of them singletons. Here the sequenced sample was PBMCs from blood, taken roughly 15 days before vaccination. Receptor source: a man aged 50 to 60 who received an inactivated influenza vaccine.

The CDR3 DNA reads TGTGCCAGCAGCCAAGGACTAGCGGGAATCCAGTACTTC. Protein product: CASSQGLAGIQYF. The V call is TRBV7-2, the J call TRBJ2-7; 12 bases fit TRBD2. Germline V gene sequence: CDR1 SGHTA, CDR2 FQGNSA. The CDR3 is 13 residues long. The junction had 6 bases not matched to a gene; V was cut back by 5 bases and J by 10 bases.

The J gene is TRBJ2-1, the V gene TRBV7-2, with D possibly called TRBD1 or TRBD2 (5 bases each). V lost 6 bases and J 4 bases, leaving 16 bases between the germline ends. The CDR3 is 15 amino acids. CDR1 SGHTA and CDR2 FQGNSA come from the germline V gene. CDR3 bases: TGTGCCAGCAGTCCGGATCCTGGGGGTTACAATGAGCAGTTCTTC. Translating gives CASSPDPGGYNEQFF.